This T cell receptor beta chain emerged from a study of somatic mutations in cytotoxic T cells in rheumatoid arthritis. Study conclusions and caveats: For about an eighth of the roughly 60 patients, a single CD8+ clone accounted for more than 20% of CD8+ cells.

A remark on this clone: As yet, its antigen is unknown.

Only in-frame clones appear in the TCRdb table, and some are missing; sequencing was by immunoSEQ multiplex PCR. Seen here are 9,500 to 13,000 clones, 65% to 80% observed once, and the top ten hold around 40%. Looked up from germline, CDR1 is SGHTS and CDR2 is YDEGEE. The trim removed 4 bases at V and 1 base at J, leaving 13 bases unmatched. The length of the CDR3 is 17 residues. What was sequenced was CD8+ T cells sorted from blood. This receptor was taken from an adult with rheumatoid arthritis. V and J are TRBV5-8 and TRBJ1-1, with 7 positions matching TRBD1. The DNA of the CDR3 is TGTGCCAGCAGCCTTGTTTGGCAGGGGGGATCGAACACTGAAGCTTTCTTT. Translating gives CASSLVWQGGSNTEAFF.